Listed here is a single TCR beta chain. Its antigen remains unidentified. Separate sequencing covered autoproliferating (CFSE-dim) and non-proliferating (CFSE-high) T cells from stimulus-free culture. About 50 million CFSE-labeled PBMCs were cultured 7 to 8 days unstimulated, then replicate wells were pooled. The PBMCs received roughly 0.5 uM CFSE and serum-free culture with no added stimuli. The data originate from a study of memory B cells and T cells in multiple sclerosis. General observations from the study: Normalization was needed because clone-set size differences affected shared clonotype counts.

The CDR3 spans 14 residues. Germline loops: CDR1 SGDLS, CDR2 YYNGEE. V was shortened by 1 base and J by 1 base, with 6 bases between the two germline ends. TCRdb's copy holds only in-frame clones and misses some; the assay was immunoSEQ multiplex PCR. This table has 9,000 to 15,000 clones, approximately 84% appearing once. The clonotype originates from a human donor with multiple sclerosis. The gene calls are TRBV9 and TRBJ1-5; no reliable D call. Sequencing input: PBMCs from blood kept in culture. The CDR3 protein is CASSVWGSNQPQHF. The CDR3 DNA reads as TGTGCCAGCAGCGTATGGGGAAGCAATCAGCCCCAGCATTTT.